Described below is a single TCR beta chain sequence and its context. Its antigen is undetermined. Germline V gives CDR1 ENHRY, CDR2 SYGVKD. This CDR3 has 15 residues. V was cut by 0 bases and J by 0 bases, with 8 bases left in between. Data came from immunoSEQ multiplex PCR; TCRdb stores just in-frame clones and leaves some out. Of fewer than 200,000 clones in the sample, 87% were seen once. The sample is drawn from a study of cytomegalovirus exposure and HLA in healthy donors. In the study overall: The 95 to 150 validation repertoires used the same platform as the 666 first-cohort repertoires, a later analysis reported. General observations from the study: Some public TCRs appeared in many individuals, while most sequences were rare. The listing of approximately 160 TCR beta chains classed them as cytomegalovirus-associated. According to reports, the classifier identified cytomegalovirus status with high specificity and sensitivity.

This chain connects TRBV10-3 to TRBJ1-1; D call uncertain. The origin of this receptor is a woman between 25 and 40 years old in good health and CMV-seronegative. What was sequenced was PBMCs. The CDR3 is CAISESRGMNTEAFF. The CDR3 bases are TGTGCCATCAGTGAGTCTCGGGGTATGAACACTGAAGCTTTCTTT.